Listed here is a single TCR beta chain. What it binds is unknown. The CDR3 is 16 amino acids. From germline, CDR1 is SGHVS and CDR2 FNYEAQ. Losses at the gene ends were 6 bases for V and 1 base for J; bases not matched to a gene: 7. The sample comes from a study of cytomegalovirus exposure and HLA in healthy donors. The study, taken as a whole, reports: Altogether, 160 or so TCR beta chains were recorded as cytomegalovirus-associated. TCR beta sequences reportedly predicted most subjects' HLA-A and HLA-B alleles accurately.

The PCR made use of 60 Vbeta and 13 Jbeta primers. The protocol was immunoSEQ multiplex PCR, while the TCRdb copy is restricted to in-frame clones and leaves out a portion. The table for this sample gives tens of thousands of clones. The sequence came from a male donor in good health and CMV-seronegative. The chain carries TRBV7-6 and TRBJ2-3; 10 bases fit TRBD2. Material for sequencing was PBMCs. The CDR3 loop is CASSISGLAGTDTQYF. As DNA, the CDR3 is TGTGCCAGCAGTATCTCCGGACTAGCGGGCACAGATACGCAGTATTTT.